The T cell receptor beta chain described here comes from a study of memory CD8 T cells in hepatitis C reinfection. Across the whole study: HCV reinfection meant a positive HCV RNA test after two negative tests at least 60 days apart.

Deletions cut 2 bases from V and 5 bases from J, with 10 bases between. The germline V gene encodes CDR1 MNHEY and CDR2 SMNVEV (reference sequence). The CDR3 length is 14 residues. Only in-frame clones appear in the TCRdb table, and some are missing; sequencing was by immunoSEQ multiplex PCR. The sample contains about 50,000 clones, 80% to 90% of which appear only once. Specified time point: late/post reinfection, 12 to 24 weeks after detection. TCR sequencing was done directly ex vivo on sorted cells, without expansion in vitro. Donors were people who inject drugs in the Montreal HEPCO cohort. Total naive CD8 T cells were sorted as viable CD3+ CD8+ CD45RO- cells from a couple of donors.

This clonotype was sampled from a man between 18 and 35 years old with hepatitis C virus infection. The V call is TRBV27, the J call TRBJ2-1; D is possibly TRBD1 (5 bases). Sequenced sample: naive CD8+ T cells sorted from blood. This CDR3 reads CASSLHDSNNEQFF. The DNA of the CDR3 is TGTGCCAGCAGTTTACACGACAGCAACAATGAGCAGTTCTTC.